This TCR beta chain was sequenced for a study of CD4 T cells in relation to SARS-CoV-2 and coronaviruses. Points on this clone: Its specificity is not known.

The data were produced by immunoSEQ multiplex PCR, yet TCRdb's version contains in-frame clones alone and is incomplete. In the table there are approximately 36,000 clones, roughly 83% of which are singletons. Sorted naive or memory CD4+ cells met CEF peptides for approximately ten days. The TCR originated in an adult with COVID-19. Sequenced sample: naive CD4+ T cells from PBMCs, cultured in vitro. Regarding subset: naive CD4+ T cells isolated by negative enrichment.

CDR3 in DNA: TGTGCCAGCAGCTTATCCCCTCTAGCGATAAGGAGCTCCTACAATGAGCAGTTCTTC. It yields the protein CASSLSPLAIRSSYNEQFF. This rearrangement joins TRBV7-8 to TRBJ2-1, with D maybe TRBD2 (6 bases). The germline V gene encodes CDR1 SGHVS and CDR2 FQNEAQ. The CDR3 is 19 residues long. V was shortened by 2 bases and J by 0 bases, with 20 bases between the two germline ends.